A single sample is the source of the 25 T cell receptor beta chains below, sequenced in a study of identical twins. TCRdb reanalysed the 5' RACE reads using MiXCR and keeps one entry per CDR3 protein. The sample lists 500,000 to 550,000 distinct CDR3 sequences, about 20% occurring once. Separately, the same data were catalogued under a study of T cells expressing NK-cell markers.

The sample comprised CD4+ T cells sorted from blood. The receptors originated from a woman between 18 and 29 years old in good health.

This clonotype has more than one count but fewer than ten. The gene calls are TRBV10-3 and TRBJ1-1; D is unclear. Trimming stripped 4 bases from V and 6 bases from J, with 12 bases between. Germline lookup yields CDR1 ENHRY and CDR2 SYGVKD. The CDR3 loop spans 13 amino acids. The CDR3 coding sequence is TGTGCCATCAGTGGGCAGAATGGGGCTGAAGCTTTCTTT. This codes for CAISGQNGAEAFF.

V is TRBV5-1 and J is TRBJ2-3, with 7 bases lining up with TRBD2. Germline CDR1 reads SGHRS; CDR2 reads YFSETQ. The J segment lost 2 bases and the V segment lost 2 bases, leaving 11 bases of the junction unmatched. There are 17 residues in the CDR3. CDR3 in amino acids: CASSLRPSGSSTDTQYF. The DNA of the CDR3 is TGCGCCAGCAGCTTAAGGCCTAGCGGATCCTCCACAGATACGCAGTATTTT.

This clonotype was observed a few times. The gene calls are TRBV10-3 and TRBJ2-5; D is uncertain. The germline V gene encodes CDR1 ENHRY and CDR2 SYGVKD. The V gene lost 6 bases and the J gene lost 5 bases, with 13 bases spanning the gap. The CDR3 consists of 13 residues. CDR3 DNA: TGTGCCATCAGAGATAAAAACGACGAGACCCAGTACTTC. Translated, it gives CAIRDKNDETQYF.

In this sample, this clonotype turned up a few times. The chain links TRBV4-1 to TRBJ1-2; D unclear. Looked up from germline, CDR1 is MGHRA and CDR2 is YSYEKL. CDR3 length: 12 amino acids. Trimming stripped 3 bases from V and 8 bases from J, with 10 bases between. Written as DNA, the CDR3 is TGCGCCAGCAGCCATGGCATGGGGGGCTACACCTTC. Protein product: CASSHGMGGYTF.

The chain combines TRBV20-1 with TRBJ2-1; no clear D gene. Germline V gene sequence: CDR1 DFQATT, CDR2 SNEGSKA (reference sequence). Trimming shortened V by 3 bases and J by 10 bases, and 10 bases separated the two germline ends. This CDR3 is 11 amino acids long. CDR3: CSASDKREQFF. The CDR3, as DNA: TGCAGTGCTAGTGATAAGCGAGAGCAGTTCTTC.

This chain links TRBV12-3 or TRBV12-4 with TRBJ1-2; D call uncertain. The CDR3 has 13 amino acids. V was pared by 2 bases and J by 6 bases, with 10 bases between. Here the CDR3 DNA reads TGTGCCAGCAGTTTACAGGCCGGTAATGGCTACACCTTC. Translated, it gives CASSLQAGNGYTF.

The chain uses TRBV6-1 and TRBJ1-2; no definite D call. The CDR3 contains 14 residues. The germline CDR1 and CDR2 sequences are MNHNS and SASEGT. Trimming removed 6 bases from V and 8 bases from J, with 19 bases in between. CDR3 coding DNA: TGTGCCAGCAGGTCAGGTTCGGCGGGAGGAGGCTACACCTTC. This translates into CASRSGSAGGGYTF.

The chain links TRBV29-1 to TRBJ1-2, with unresolved D. The CDR3 consists of 14 residues. Germline CDR1 is SQVTM and CDR2 is ANQGSEA. Deletions cut 0 bases from V and 4 bases from J, with 12 bases between. The DNA for the CDR3 is TGCAGCGTTGAAGATCCGTTCTCAGGCTATGGCTACACCTTC. This sequence encodes CSVEDPFSGYGYTF.

This sequence joins TRBV7-8 and TRBJ2-3, with D unresolved. Per germline, CDR1 SGHVS and CDR2 FQNEAQ. V was shortened by 8 bases and J by 0 bases, with 21 bases between the two germline ends. CDR3 length equals 17 residues. The CDR3 DNA follows: TGTGCCAGCGCCGTAGAAATCGGAGTCTCTAGCACAGATACGCAGTATTTT. It yields the protein CASAVEIGVSSTDTQYF. Using reference TRBV7-8 and TRBJ2-3 for the parts outside the CDR3, the full variable domain is GAGVSQSPRYKVAKRGQDVALRCDPISGHVSLFWYQQALGQGPEFLTYFQNEAQLDKSGLPSDRFFAERPEGSVSTLKIQRTQQEDSAVYLCASAVEIGVSSTDTQYFGPGTRLTVL.

This chain connects TRBV4-1 to TRBJ1-1; D gene unclear. Germline CDR1 MGHRA, CDR2 YSYEKL. V gave up 6 bases and J gave up 0 bases, with 11 bases separating them. This CDR3 has 14 amino acids. CDR3 in amino acids: CASSQYILNTEAFF. The CDR3 DNA sequence: TGCGCCAGCAGTCAATATATCTTGAACACTGAAGCTTTCTTT.

The table lists this clonotype with a few counts. This chain uses TRBV5-1 with TRBJ2-7; TRBD1 is a possible D gene (5 bases). V lost 4 bases, J lost 6 bases, and 8 bases lay in between. Germline V gene data show CDR1 as SGHRS and CDR2 as YFSETQ. CDR3 length: 11 residues. The CDR3, as DNA: TGCGCCAGCAGCCAGGGTCCCGAGCAGTACTTC. This gives the protein CASSQGPEQYF.

The sample holds a few counts of this clonotype. V is TRBV20-1 and J is TRBJ2-3; the match to TRBD2 covers 8 bases. Germline trimming cut 5 bases from V and 6 bases from J; bases unmatched to any gene: 13. This CDR3 contains 15 residues. Germline V gene data show CDR1 as DFQATT and CDR2 as SNEGSKA (reference sequence). CDR3: CSARRPGGLRDTQYF. Here the CDR3 DNA reads TGCAGTGCTCGGCGTCCGGGGGGGCTCAGGGATACGCAGTATTTT.

This clonotype was detected only a few times. The V call is TRBV20-1, the J call TRBJ2-1, with TRBD2 matching 10 bases. The CDR3 has 17 amino acids. Looked up from germline, CDR1 is DFQATT and CDR2 is SNEGSKA (reference sequence). The trim removed 3 bases at V and 0 bases at J, leaving 8 bases unmatched. CDR3 region: CSARLAGALGSYNEQFF. Written as DNA, the CDR3 is TGCAGTGCTAGGCTAGCGGGAGCGCTCGGCTCCTACAATGAGCAGTTCTTC.

The chain joins TRBV20-1 to TRBJ2-1; 13 bases agree with TRBD2. CDR1 and CDR2 from the germline V gene are DFQATT and SNEGSKA (reference sequence). This CDR3 has 14 residues. The ends lost 4 bases at V and 9 bases at J; junction bases unmatched: 6. The chain's CDR3 is CSATGTSGRVEQFF. CDR3 nucleotides: TGCAGTGCTACCGGTACTAGCGGGAGGGTTGAGCAGTTCTTC.

The gene calls are TRBV20-1 and TRBJ1-2, with TRBD1 as a possible D gene (5 bases). V was pared by 6 bases and J by 6 bases, with 14 bases between. CDR3 size: 12 residues. Germline V gives CDR1 DFQATT, CDR2 SNEGSKA (reference sequence). Here the CDR3 reads CSASGAGNGYTF. The CDR3 coding sequence is TGCAGTGCCAGCGGGGCGGGGAATGGCTACACCTTC.

This clonotype was observed a handful of times. Here the CDR3 reads CASSEYREPYGYTF. The DNA of the CDR3 is TGTGCCAGCAGTGAATATAGAGAGCCCTATGGCTACACCTTC. V is TRBV25-1 and J is TRBJ1-2; D call uncertain. CDR1 is MGHDK and CDR2 is SYGVNS in the germline V gene. This CDR3 spans 14 amino acids. With 0 bases removed from V and 4 bases from J, the gap between germline ends came to 9 bases.

The chain uses TRBV5-1 and TRBJ2-1; D gene ambiguous. Germline loops: CDR1 SGHRS, CDR2 YFSETQ. The V and J ends lost 4 bases and 0 bases respectively, with 8 bases between them. This CDR3 comprises 14 residues. CDR3 region: CASSQDSSYNEQFF. CDR3 in DNA: TGCGCCAGCAGCCAGGATAGCTCCTACAATGAGCAGTTCTTC.

This clonotype was detected a few times. The V call is TRBV10-3, the J call TRBJ2-1; D is unresolved. The CDR3 is 14 amino acids. Trimming removed 0 bases from V and 4 bases from J, with 7 bases in between. Germline CDR1 is ENHRY and CDR2 is SYGVKD. Written as DNA, the CDR3 is TGTGCCATCAGTGAGTCGTCTACGTACAATGAGCAGTTCTTC. This codes for CAISESSTYNEQFF.

This clonotype has a handful of counts. This sequence joins TRBV15 and TRBJ1-2; D may be TRBD1 (6 bases). Trimming removed 1 base at V and 8 bases at J, with 17 bases between. Per the germline V gene, CDR1 is LNHNV and CDR2 is YYDKDF (reference sequence). CDR3 length: 15 residues. The CDR3 region is CATSRAGVLGSGYTF. The CDR3 DNA sequence: TGTGCCACCAGCAGAGCAGGGGTCCTCGGTAGCGGCTACACCTTC.

The table lists this clonotype with a few counts. The chain recombines TRBV4-2 with TRBJ2-1; D is uncertain. The CDR3 covers 13 residues. Germline-derived CDR1 and CDR2 are LGHNA and YNFKEQ. Trimming pared 4 bases from V and 10 bases from J, leaving 14 bases between. In DNA form, the CDR3 reads TGTGCCAGCAGCCTCACTAAGGAGCAGGAGCAGTTCTTC. Residues: CASSLTKEQEQFF.

This clonotype was found many times. The chain employs TRBV10-3 and TRBJ2-1; 10 bases are a match to TRBD1. Looked up from germline, CDR1 is ENHRY and CDR2 is SYGVKD. The CDR3 is made up of 15 amino acids. The ends lost 8 bases at V and 10 bases at J; junction bases unmatched: 14. In DNA, the CDR3 is TGTGCCATCGCTCGGGACAGGGGCAACTCTTTGGAGCAGTTCTTC. Translation gives CAIARDRGNSLEQFF.

The chain recombines TRBV6-5 with TRBJ2-3; 16 nucleotides agree with TRBD2. J lost 0 bases, V lost 0 bases, and 3 bases had no gene match. The CDR3 is 19 amino acids. Germline loops: CDR1 MNHEY, CDR2 SVGAGI. The DNA of the CDR3 is TGTGCCAGCAGTTACTCTTGGGGACTAGCGGGAGGGAGCACAGATACGCAGTATTTT. This encodes CASSYSWGLAGGSTDTQYF.

This chain links TRBV14 with TRBJ2-5, with D hard to call. From germline, CDR1 is SGHDN and CDR2 FVKESK. There are 16 residues in the CDR3. The V gene lost 1 base and the J gene lost 2 bases, with 14 bases spanning the gap. The CDR3 bases are TGTGCCAGCAGCCAAGTAGGTATTGCTGCACAAGAGACCCAGTACTTC. It encodes CASSQVGIAAQETQYF.

The table lists this clonotype with a few counts. This chain uses TRBV6-2 or TRBV6-3 with TRBJ2-7; D remains ambiguous. The CDR3 is made up of 11 amino acids. Between the trimmed V and J ends, which lost 5 bases and 4 bases, there was a span of 6 bases. Germline V lookup: CDR1 MNHEY, CDR2 SVGEGT. In nucleotides, the CDR3 is TGTGCCAGCAGTCGAATTTACGAGCAGTACTTC. This gives the protein CASSRIYEQYF.

This clonotype was detected only a few times. V is TRBV7-9 and J is TRBJ1-6; D ambiguous. This CDR3 comprises 14 residues. Germline V CDR1 and CDR2: SEHNR, FQNEAQ (reference sequence). Trimming pared 4 bases from V and 6 bases from J, leaving 10 bases between. The CDR3 loop reads CASSSLGPNSPLHF. The CDR3 region has the DNA TGTGCCAGCAGCTCCCTGGGCCCTAATTCACCCCTCCACTTT.